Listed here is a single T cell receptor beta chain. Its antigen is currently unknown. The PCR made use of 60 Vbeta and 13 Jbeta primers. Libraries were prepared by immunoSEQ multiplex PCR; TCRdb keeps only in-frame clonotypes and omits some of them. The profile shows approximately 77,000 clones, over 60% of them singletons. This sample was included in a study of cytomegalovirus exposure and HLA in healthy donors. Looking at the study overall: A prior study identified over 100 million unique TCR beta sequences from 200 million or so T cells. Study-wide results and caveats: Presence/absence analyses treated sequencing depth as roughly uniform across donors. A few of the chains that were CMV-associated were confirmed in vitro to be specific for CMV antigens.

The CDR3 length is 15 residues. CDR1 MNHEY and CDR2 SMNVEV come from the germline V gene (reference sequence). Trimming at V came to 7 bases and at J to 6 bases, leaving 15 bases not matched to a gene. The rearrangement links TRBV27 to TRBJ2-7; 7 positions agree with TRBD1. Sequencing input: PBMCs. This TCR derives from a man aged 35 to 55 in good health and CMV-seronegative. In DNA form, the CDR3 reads TGTGCCAGCAAGGGGTTTACAGGGGACCTCTCCGAGCAGTACTTC. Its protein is CASKGFTGDLSEQYF.